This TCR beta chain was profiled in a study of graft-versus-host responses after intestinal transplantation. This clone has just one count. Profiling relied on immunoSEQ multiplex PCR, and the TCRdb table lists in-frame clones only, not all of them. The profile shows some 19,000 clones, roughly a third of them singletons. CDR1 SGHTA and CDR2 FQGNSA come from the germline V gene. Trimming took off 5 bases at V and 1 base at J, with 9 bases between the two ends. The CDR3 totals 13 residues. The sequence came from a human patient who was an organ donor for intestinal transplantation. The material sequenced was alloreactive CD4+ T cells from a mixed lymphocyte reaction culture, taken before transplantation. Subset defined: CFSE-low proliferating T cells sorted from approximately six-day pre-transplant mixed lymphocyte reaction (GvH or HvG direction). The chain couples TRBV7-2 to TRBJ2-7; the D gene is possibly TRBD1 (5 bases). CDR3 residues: CASSPSGSYEQYF. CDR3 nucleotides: TGTGCCAGCAGCCCGTCAGGGTCCTACGAGCAGTACTTC.